This T cell receptor (beta chain) was obtained from a study of chemoradiotherapy in HPV16-positive cancers. Study-wide results and caveats: Candidate HPV-specific clones and E7-related TCR motifs grew in tumor during treatment. Better recurrence-free survival went with HPV-responsive T-cell expansion in HPV16-positive patients.

For this clone: The antigen is not known.

Sequenced by immunoSEQ multiplex PCR; TCRdb stores in-frame clones only, minus some. This sample has more than 7,000 clones, with 75% to 85% found just once. Germline loops: CDR1 SGHAT, CDR2 FQNNGV. The CDR3 runs 13 residues. V lost 0 bases and J lost 12; bases outside the gene matches: 7. V and J are TRBV11-2 and TRBJ1-1, with 7 bases fitting TRBD1. The source of this sequence is a human donor with HPV-associated anogenital cancer. The input for sequencing was tumor tissue, taken from a patient who underwent chemoradiotherapy. The CDR3 here is CASSLDPQGGTFF. The CDR3 DNA sequence: TGTGCCAGCAGCTTAGATCCCCAGGGGGGGACTTTCTTT.